The 8 T cell receptor beta chains below were found in one sample sequenced in a study of blood T cell repertoires in COVID-19. Measured with immunoSEQ multiplex PCR; TCRdb has only the in-frame clones, and not every one. The sample consists of approximately 99,000 clones, around 84% of them appearing once. Input material: peripheral blood. These receptors were obtained from a man between 65 and 85 years old with active or convalescent COVID-19.

The chain carries TRBV5-1 and TRBJ1-2; 10 bases agree with TRBD1. The germline V gene encodes CDR1 SGHRS and CDR2 YFSETQ. V was pared by 7 bases and J by 7 bases, with 22 bases of the junction left unmatched. The CDR3 length is 18 residues. CDR3 nucleotide sequence: TGCGCCAGCCGCAATCCTTATCTAACCTGGGACAGGGGAGGTGGCTACACCTTC. It specifies CASRNPYLTWDRGGGYTF.

The chain links TRBV11-2 to TRBJ1-2; TRBD1 might be the D (6 bases). V was clipped by 0 bases and J by 4 bases, with 12 bases between them. The length of the CDR3 is 15 residues. Germline V lookup: CDR1 SGHAT, CDR2 FQNNGV. CDR3 residues: CASSLEGAYSYGYTF. DNA of the CDR3: TGTGCCAGCAGCTTAGAGGGGGCATACAGCTATGGCTACACCTTC.

This sequence joins TRBV7-2 and TRBJ2-1, with D maybe TRBD2 (6 bases). This CDR3 has 15 residues. Germline-derived CDR1 and CDR2 are SGHTA and FQGNSA. The germline V and J ends were trimmed by 6 bases and 5 bases, with 17 bases remaining between them. This CDR3 is CASRPRDSNNNEQFF. Here the CDR3 DNA reads TGTGCCAGCAGACCCCGGGACTCGAACAACAATGAGCAGTTCTTC.

In its sample, this clone was seen once. The chain joins TRBV28 to TRBJ1-3; a weak D match, TRBD1 (6 bases). The CDR3 contains 14 residues. The V and J ends lost 2 bases and 4 bases respectively, with 9 bases between them. Germline CDR1 reads MDHEN; CDR2 reads SYDVKM. CDR3 region: CASSLQGYGNTIYF. The CDR3 bases are TGTGCCAGCAGTTTACAGGGGTACGGAAACACCATATATTTT.

This chain uses TRBV28 with TRBJ2-6, with 12 bases lining up with TRBD2. V was clipped by 2 bases and J by 2 bases; unmatched bases: 1. Germline assignment: CDR1 MDHEN and CDR2 SYDVKM. CDR3 length: 17 amino acids. The chain's CDR3 is CASSLRTSGAGANVLTF. CDR3 DNA: TGTGCCAGCAGTTTAAGGACTAGCGGGGCTGGGGCCAACGTCCTGACTTTC.

The V gene is TRBV6-5, the J gene TRBJ2-7; the match to TRBD1 covers 7 bases. Germline V lookup: CDR1 MNHEY, CDR2 SVGAGI. There are 13 residues in the CDR3. The V gene end was trimmed by 5 bases and the J gene end by 11 bases; junction bases not matched to a gene: 12. CDR3 sequence (DNA): TGTGCCAGCAGTCGAGCACCGGGACAGCAAAAGTACTTC. Translated, it gives CASSRAPGQQKYF.

The chain links TRBV28 to TRBJ1-5; the D is unclear. The germline V gene encodes CDR1 MDHEN and CDR2 SYDVKM. The CDR3 covers 14 residues. V lost 2 bases, J lost 0 bases, and 5 bases lay in between. The CDR3 coding sequence is TGTGCCAGCAGTTTAGGCAGTAGCAATCAGCCCCAGCATTTT. Translated: CASSLGSSNQPQHF.

V and J are TRBV5-6 and TRBJ1-4; D possibly corresponds to TRBD1 (5 bases). The CDR3 loop spans 14 amino acids. V was pared by 1 base and J by 8 bases, with 12 bases between. Germline loops: CDR1 SGHDT, CDR2 YYEEEE. The DNA for the CDR3 is TGTGCCAGCAGCTTGAGCAGGGCCTTCGAAAAACTGTTTTTT. Translation gives CASSLSRAFEKLFF.